The 10 T cell receptor beta chains below come from one sample, sequenced in a study of T cell responses to AZD1222 COVID-19 vaccine (dated by TCRdb to about 2021). Read against the paper, the sample's time point label means: baseline before first vaccination. Receptors were amplified or captured by the immunoSEQ multiplex PCR assay. Drawn from immuneACCESS, this table holds only the in-frame rearrangements with V and J called that TCRdb kept. Clones are partly lost; checked studies trace under half to an unresolved V gene and leave the rest unexplained. The sample data list tens of thousands of clones, and 80% to 90% of these were observed just once. In total, the top ten clones hold around 5.8% of the sample. Here the sequenced sample was peripheral blood, taken on day 0 of AZD1222 vaccination. Receptors originate from an adult in good health.

The rearrangement links TRBV2 to TRBJ1-6; no reliable D call. The CDR3 has 15 amino acids. V lost 2 bases, J lost 6 bases, and 11 bases lay in between. Germline assignment: CDR1 SNHLY and CDR2 FYNNEI. The CDR3 DNA reads as TGTGCCAGCAGTGAACGGGGTATGGGTAATTCACCCCTCCACTTT. This encodes CASSERGMGNSPLHF.

The chain combines TRBV19 with TRBJ1-1, with a weak D call TRBD1 (5 bases). Germline CDR1 reads LNHDA; CDR2 reads SQIVND (reference sequence). Deletions cut 1 base from V and 0 bases from J, with 6 bases between. The CDR3 runs to 14 residues. The DNA for the CDR3 is TGTGCCAGTAGTATAGGGGGCCTGAACACTGAAGCTTTCTTT. Amino acid sequence: CASSIGGLNTEAFF.

The chain has TRBV4-2 and TRBJ1-6; 10 bases align to TRBD1. The length of the CDR3 is 16 residues. CDR1 is LGHNA, CDR2 YNFKEQ, per germline. Unmatched junction bases numbered 5, after V lost 0 bases and J lost 9 bases. The CDR3, as DNA: TGTGCCAGCAGCCAAGATTTGGGGACAGGGGTTTCACCCCTCCACTTT. As protein: CASSQDLGTGVSPLHF.

The V and J genes are TRBV5-1 and TRBJ2-7; D gene unclear. The CDR3 covers 15 residues. Trimming stripped 4 bases from V and 0 bases from J, with 14 bases between. Germline CDR1 SGHRS, CDR2 YFSETQ. This CDR3 reads CASSPGFSSSYEQYF. The DNA for the CDR3 is TGCGCCAGCAGCCCAGGTTTTTCTAGCTCCTACGAGCAGTACTTC.

The chain has TRBV4-3 and TRBJ2-7; TRBD1 matches 9 bases. Trimming cost V 4 bases and J 3 bases; bases outside gene matches: 7. The V gene's germline CDR1 is LGHNA and CDR2 YSLEER. The CDR3 consists of 15 residues. DNA of the CDR3: TGCGCCAGCAGCCTCGGGACAGGGAAATTCTACGAGCAGTACTTC. This translates into CASSLGTGKFYEQYF.

The V and J genes are TRBV5-6 and TRBJ1-4; D remains unclear. The V and J ends lost 4 bases and 7 bases respectively, with 20 bases between them. Germline V gene sequence: CDR1 SGHDT, CDR2 YYEEEE. This CDR3 contains 16 residues. This chain's CDR3 is CASSPPIWKAGEKLFF. The CDR3 DNA reads as TGTGCCAGCAGCCCACCGATCTGGAAAGCAGGTGAAAAACTGTTTTTT.

The chain combines TRBV6-2 or TRBV6-3 with TRBJ2-6; D not resolved. The germline gives CDR1 MNHEY, CDR2 SVGEGT. The V end was cut by 3 bases, the J end by 4 bases, with 4 bases between. CDR3 length equals 13 residues. Here the CDR3 reads CASSYLGANVLTF. The CDR3 bases are TGTGCCAGCAGTTATTTGGGGGCCAACGTCCTGACTTTC.

This chain connects TRBV27 to TRBJ2-3; possibly TRBD2 for D (6 bases). Germline V lookup: CDR1 MNHEY, CDR2 SMNVEV (reference sequence). CDR3 length equals 15 residues. The V end was cut by 7 bases, the J end by 1 base, with 15 bases between. The CDR3 spells CASTLGGGGTDTQYF. CDR3 DNA sequence: TGTGCCAGCACCTTGGGGGGAGGTGGCACAGATACGCAGTATTTT.

The chain combines TRBV30 with TRBJ1-2, with 9 nucleotides matching TRBD1. Germline values: CDR1 GTSNPN, CDR2 SVGIG (reference sequence). Trimming at V came to 3 bases and at J to 4 bases, leaving 0 bases not matched to a gene. The CDR3 runs to 12 residues. The CDR3 DNA reads TGTGCCTGGAGGGGACAGGGCTATGGCTACACCTTC. This sequence encodes CAWRGQGYGYTF.

This clone was seen just once. The chain is built from TRBV9 and TRBJ2-7; 7 nucleotides match TRBD2. The CDR3 consists of 14 residues. V gave up 4 bases and J gave up 5 bases; unmatched junction bases: 9. The germline gives CDR1 SGDLS, CDR2 YYNGEE. The CDR3 nucleotides read TGTGCCAGCAGCAAAACCGGGACTACTAACGAGCAGTACTTC. Encoded protein: CASSKTGTTNEQYF.